Listed below are T cell receptor beta chains from one sample, sequenced in a study of identical twins. TCRdb re-derived calls from the 5' RACE reads in MiXCR, one entry per CDR3 protein. The table has about 470,000 distinct CDR3 sequences, approximately 24% seen once. Separately, the same data were catalogued under a study of T cells expressing NK-cell markers.

Sequencing was carried out using CD4+ T cells sorted from blood. The receptor source for this set is a woman aged 18-35 years in good health. CDR3s include the opening cysteine and the closing phenylalanine or tryptophan.

v_call cdr3_aa
TRBV20-1 CSAPTIGKRAYEQYF
TRBV20-1 CSAPLTGRFGNTIYF
TRBV20-1 CSALGQGKETQYF
TRBV29-1 CSVLVWTNTEAFF
TRBV20-1 CSASQGGVQETQYF
TRBV10-3 CAIRGQDPSYEQYF
TRBV20-1 CSARGLSNQPQHF
TRBV11-2 CASSLGGAYEQFF
TRBV14 CASSPSGKAKNIQYF
TRBV7-2 CASSHNRDTQYF
TRBV7-8 CASTRDRAPGLAKNIQYF
TRBV11-2 CASSRRTSRTGELFF
TRBV2 CASTVLVHIQYF
TRBV29-1 CSVGRVGTNEKLFF
TRBV5-1 CASSWGESTDTQYF
TRBV5-1 CASSQPGGWNEQFF
TRBV4-3 CASSQPRTSGRAREFF
TRBV12-3/TRBV12-4 CASSLERDRGNYGYTF
TRBV5-1 CASSQQGRDTDTQYF
TRBV29-1 CSVGREPMNTEAFF
TRBV10-3 CAISETTETQYF
TRBV3-1 CASSQGRGEQYF
TRBV27 CASSYLAGGELDYTF
TRBV9 CASSVRALGGYTF
TRBV10-2 CASNTLGGIETQYF
TRBV10-2 CASTLDRAGTDTQYF
TRBV5-6 CASSSFVGPATNEKLFF
TRBV7-2 CASRRLSSGSYYEQYF
TRBV9 CASSPAPTGELFF
TRBV6-2/TRBV6-3 CASGDRSYNEQFF
TRBV25-1 CASSERVANYGYTF
TRBV11-3 CASSFRGGSYNEQFF